The 14 T cell receptor beta chains below all came from one sample that was sequenced in a study of T-cell reconstitution after alpha-beta-depleted transplantation in children. Molecular barcoding with unique molecular identifiers was used for the TCRbeta library. TCRdb recomputed calls from the PCR reads with MiXCR, one row per CDR3 protein. The sample has about a million distinct CDR3 sequences, under 30% seen once. The sequenced sample was PBMCs, mostly from graft donor cells, obtained 360 days after TCRalphabeta/CD19-depleted stem cell transplant. The receptors stem from a boy younger than two who had a stem cell transplant for SCID, so the T cells may come from the graft donor.

The genes are TRBV5-1 and TRBJ1-1; D possibly corresponds to TRBD1 (5 bases). Germline CDR1 and CDR2: SGHRS and YFSETQ. V lost 0 bases to trimming and J lost 6 bases, with 18 bases between them. The CDR3 contains 16 residues. The CDR3 region is CASSLVPGPSTAEAFF. CDR3 DNA: TGCGCCAGCAGCTTGGTCCCAGGGCCATCAACGGCTGAAGCTTTCTTT.

This chain joins TRBV4-2 and TRBJ1-1; TRBD1 is a possible D gene (6 bases). Germline assignment: CDR1 LGHNA and CDR2 YNFKEQ. V lost 8 bases, J lost 1 base, and 14 bases lay in between. The CDR3 extends over 14 amino acids. The CDR3 spells CASRREGGNTEAFF. The CDR3 coding sequence is TGTGCCAGCCGCCGAGAGGGGGGGAACACTGAAGCTTTCTTT.

The chain recombines TRBV28 with TRBJ2-5; D not certain. V was trimmed by 3 bases and J by 2 bases, leaving 16 bases between them. There are 16 residues in the CDR3. Germline CDR1 and CDR2: MDHEN and SYDVKM. Here the CDR3 reads CASSFSRAVAQETQYF. Here the CDR3 DNA reads TGTGCCAGCAGTTTTAGTCGTGCGGTAGCTCAAGAGACCCAGTACTTC.

The chain links TRBV5-1 to TRBJ2-4, with TRBD1 matching 7 bases. The CDR3 length is 15 residues. Looked up from germline, CDR1 is SGHRS and CDR2 is YFSETQ. Trimming removed 2 bases from V and 2 bases from J; junction bases left unmatched: 4. This CDR3 is CASSFLTGPKNIQYF. In DNA form, the CDR3 reads TGCGCCAGCAGCTTCTTGACAGGGCCCAAAAACATTCAGTACTTC.

This chain connects TRBV4-1 to TRBJ1-1; a weak D match, TRBD1 (5 bases). CDR3 length equals 15 residues. CDR1 and CDR2 from the germline V gene are MGHRA and YSYEKL. V shed 1 base and J shed 1 base, with 10 bases lying between them. The CDR3 nucleotides read TGCGCCAGCAGCCAAGTTTCTCAGGGGAACACTGAAGCTTTCTTT. This codes for CASSQVSQGNTEAFF.

This sequence joins TRBV29-1 and TRBJ1-1, with 7 bases lining up with TRBD1. CDR1 SQVTM and CDR2 ANQGSEA come from the germline V gene. This CDR3 has 14 amino acids. After removal of 4 bases from V and 0 bases from J, the junction contained 5 bases not matched to a gene. CDR3 DNA sequence: TGCAGCGTTGTAGGGGGCTGGATGAACACTGAAGCTTTCTTT. This gives the protein CSVVGGWMNTEAFF.

This clonotype was seen a few times. V is TRBV11-2 and J is TRBJ2-5, with 13 bases lining up with TRBD2. CDR3 size: 18 residues. J was trimmed by 2 bases and V by 4 bases; bases with no gene match: 10. From germline, CDR1 is SGHAT and CDR2 FQNNGV. CDR3 nucleotides: TGTGCCAGCAGCTCTCCGGGACTAGCGGGGCTTCATCAAGAGACCCAGTACTTC. Protein: CASSSPGLAGLHQETQYF.

In its sample, this clonotype was seen a few times. CDR3: CASSLRGGPADEQFF. Written as DNA, the CDR3 is TGTGCCAGCAGTTTGCGGGGGGGCCCCGCGGATGAGCAGTTCTTC. The chain combines TRBV28 with TRBJ2-1; TRBD2 agrees at 9 bases. This CDR3 has 15 residues. V lost 3 bases, J lost 8 bases, and 8 bases stayed unmatched. CDR1 is MDHEN, CDR2 SYDVKM, per germline. Full variable domain (missing parts from reference TRBV28 and TRBJ2-1): DVKVTQSSRYLVKRTGEKVFLECVQDMDHENMFWYRQDPGLGLRLIYFSYDVKMKEKGDIPEGYSVSREKKERFSLILESASTNQTSMYLCASSLRGGPADEQFFGPGTRLTVL.

This clonotype was picked up a small number of times. The genes are TRBV15 and TRBJ2-4; D is perhaps TRBD2 (6 bases). V was trimmed by 9 bases and J by 1 base, leaving 19 bases between them. Per the germline V gene, CDR1 is LNHNV and CDR2 is YYDKDF (reference sequence). This CDR3 region has 16 residues. CDR3 loop: CATQETTGLAKNIQYF. CDR3 nucleotide sequence: TGTGCCACGCAGGAAACTACGGGACTCGCCAAAAACATTCAGTACTTC. The whole variable domain, filled in from reference TRBV15 and TRBJ2-4, reads DAMVIQNPRYQVTQFGKPVTLSCSQTLNHNVMYWYQQKSSQAPKLLFHYYDKDFNNEADTPDNFQSRRPNTSFCFLDIRSPGLGDTAMYLCATQETTGLAKNIQYFGAGTRLSVL.

A word on this clonotype: One base away lies a much larger clone, so this may be a sequencing read error. Because it lacks the conserved phenylalanine or tryptophan at the end, this CDR3 is likely a read error. The chain uses TRBV5-1 and TRBJ1-1, with D maybe TRBD1 (5 bases). This CDR3 is 14 amino acids long. Germline CDR1 is SGHRS and CDR2 is YFSETQ. The V end was cut by 4 bases, the J end by 4 bases, with 14 bases between. The CDR3 DNA follows: TGCGCCAGCAGCCGGCTAGGAGGGGTCACTGAAGCTTTCGTT. Protein sequence: CASSRLGGVTEAFV.

The CDR3 region is CASISGAYNSPLHF. CDR3 coding DNA: TGTGCCAGCATTTCGGGGGCTTATAATTCACCCCTCCACTTT. The gene calls are TRBV28 and TRBJ1-6; TRBD1 is a possible D gene (6 bases). The CDR3 loop spans 14 amino acids. V lost 7 bases to trimming and J lost 4 bases, with 11 bases between them. Germline CDR1 is MDHEN and CDR2 is SYDVKM.

The chain uses TRBV10-3 and TRBJ1-1; D remains ambiguous. V was cut by 4 bases and J by 3 bases, with 15 bases left in between. This CDR3 is built from 15 residues. Germline-derived CDR1 and CDR2 are ENHRY and SYGVKD. CDR3 amino acids: CAISVSGAGDTEAFF. As DNA, the CDR3 is TGTGCCATCAGTGTGTCCGGCGCTGGCGACACTGAAGCTTTCTTT.

This chain uses TRBV2 with TRBJ2-7, with a possible D match to TRBD1 (6 bases). The germline CDR1 and CDR2 sequences are SNHLY and FYNNEI. The V end lost 3 bases, the J end lost 1 base, and 10 bases lay between the germline ends. The CDR3 covers 14 residues. In DNA form, the CDR3 reads TGTGCCAGCAGTGACGACACAGGGTCCTACGAGCAGTACTTC. Its protein product is CASSDDTGSYEQYF.

The rearrangement uses TRBV11-2 and TRBJ1-1, with D unresolved. The CDR3 is 17 amino acids. V was clipped by 8 bases and J by 5 bases, with 27 bases between them. Germline CDR1 SGHAT, CDR2 FQNNGV. Here the CDR3 reads CASAHGLRTTIITEAFF. The CDR3 region has the DNA TGTGCCAGCGCCCATGGGCTTAGGACTACTATCATAACTGAAGCTTTCTTT.